This is a list of T cell receptor beta chains from one sample in a study of T cells after posttransplantation cyclophosphamide. Sequencing used immunoSEQ multiplex PCR; TCRdb keeps in-frame clones, though not all of them. The sample includes roughly 15,000 clones, none of them occurring once. Specimen: PBMCs, collected around 1,100 days after allogeneic stem cell transplant with posttransplant cyclophosphamide. The receptors were sampled from a female patient in her thirties or forties who received an allogeneic stem cell transplant from a related donor, was CMV-positive, and had no GVHD. Some T cells may be transferred from the graft donor. Each CDR3 is given without its conserved first and last residue.

TRBJ1-5	TRBV27	13	ASRSWTDRNQPQH
TRBJ2-7	TRBV5-1	12	ASSPEVAGGRKY
TRBJ1-1	TRBV7-9	15	ASSLTGTGGWGTEAF
TRBJ2-2	TRBV18	15	ASSPPGGRRITGELF
TRBJ1-2	TRBV9	14	ASSSAGGQVNYGYT
TRBJ2-7	TRBV5-5	13	ASSLAGTAPYEQY
TRBJ2-7	TRBV19	13	ASSIERGLNYEQY
TRBJ2-1	TRBV4-1	13	ASRGGASAYNEQF
TRBJ2-3	TRBV4-2	16	ASSHITQGGISTDTQY
TRBJ2-1	TRBV7-3	13	ASSQRGGLNNEQF
TRBJ1-2	TRBV4-1	15	ASSQASLRQGTYGYT
TRBJ1-2	TRBV4-3	11	ASSQAVRYGYT
TRBJ2-3	TRBV7-9	13	ASSSELDPSDTQY
TRBJ2-7	TRBV5-1	13	ASSPGGLGNYEQY
TRBJ2-7	TRBV11-2	13	ASSLERGFSYEQY
TRBJ1-1	TRBV10-2	12	ASTRQDGNTEAF
TRBJ2-3	TRBV7-3	19	ASSGGRTGPLKGGSERTQY
TRBJ2-3	TRBV2	12	ASSEGSRTDTQY
TRBJ2-7	TRBV9	14	ASSPNGRTGGYEQY
TRBJ1-6	TRBV28	13	ASSLPGGPNSPLH
TRBJ2-3	TRBV2	14	ASSGEDRVLTDTQY
TRBJ2-7	TRBV18	11	ASSPQGVHEQY
TRBJ2-3	TRBV9	15	ASSVVGTSGGADTQY
TRBJ1-1	TRBV28	11	ASSLGPNTEAF
TRBJ2-1	TRBV11-1	13	ASSPNLGSYNEQF
TRBJ2-5	TRBV19	13	ASSAARDSEETQY
TRBJ2-2	TRBV10-1	11	ASSGAGTGELF
TRBJ2-7	TRBV5-5	12	ASSPAGQGYEQY
TRBJ1-4	TRBV6-5	13	ASGRGAATNEKLF
TRBJ2-1	TRBV10-1	13	ASSDGGTGGNEQF
TRBJ1-1	TRBV10-1	13	ASSGGAVGSTEAF
TRBJ1-2	TRBV27	11	ASSFGGNYGYT
TRBJ2-1	TRBV14	14	ASSQDWSGRYNEQF
TRBJ2-3	TRBV7-6	15	ASRLAVTSGATDTQY
TRBJ1-2	TRBV19	13	ATRDRGRANYGYT
TRBJ2-7	TRBV27	12	ASRGGGGLYEQY
TRBJ1-1	TRBV7-3	13	ASSLNAGRNTEAF
TRBJ1-4	TRBV28	17	ASPHPGCCGGLINEKLF